Sequencing of this T cell receptor (beta chain) was carried out in a study of cytomegalovirus exposure and HLA in healthy donors. Study summary: Most genotyped donors, approximately 77% of 398, had Caucasian-associated genetic ancestry. Overall study results and limits: As a later analysis showed, several of the most significant clusters appeared to be linked to common viral pathogens.

PCR amplification relied on 60 Vbeta primers (plus 13 Jbeta primers). Profiled with immunoSEQ multiplex PCR; TCRdb holds only in-frame clones, not every one. The table includes 90,000 to 150,000 clones, around 63% detected once. J lost 1 base, V lost 4 bases, and 4 bases had no gene match. CDR3 length equals 14 residues. Germline CDR1 MGHDK, CDR2 SYGVNS. About this clone itself: The target antigen is unknown.

This chain links TRBV25-1 with TRBJ2-7; 7 nucleotides agree with TRBD1. This clonotype was obtained from a man aged 35 to 55 in good health and CMV-seropositive. Sequenced material: PBMCs. CDR3 residues: CASSGRQGSYEQYF. DNA for the CDR3: TGTGCCAGCAGTGGAAGACAGGGATCCTACGAGCAGTACTTC.